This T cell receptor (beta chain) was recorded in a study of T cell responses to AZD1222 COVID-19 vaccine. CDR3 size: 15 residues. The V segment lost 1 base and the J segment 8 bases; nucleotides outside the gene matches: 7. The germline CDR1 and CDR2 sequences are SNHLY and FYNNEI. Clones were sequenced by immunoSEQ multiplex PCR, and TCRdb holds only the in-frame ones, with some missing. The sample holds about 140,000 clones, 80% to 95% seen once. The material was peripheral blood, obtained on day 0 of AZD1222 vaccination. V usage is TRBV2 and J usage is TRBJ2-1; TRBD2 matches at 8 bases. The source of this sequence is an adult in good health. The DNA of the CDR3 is TGTGCCAGCAGTGAAGTGTCGGGAGGGCCTCATGAGCAGTTCTTC. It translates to CASSEVSGGPHEQFF.